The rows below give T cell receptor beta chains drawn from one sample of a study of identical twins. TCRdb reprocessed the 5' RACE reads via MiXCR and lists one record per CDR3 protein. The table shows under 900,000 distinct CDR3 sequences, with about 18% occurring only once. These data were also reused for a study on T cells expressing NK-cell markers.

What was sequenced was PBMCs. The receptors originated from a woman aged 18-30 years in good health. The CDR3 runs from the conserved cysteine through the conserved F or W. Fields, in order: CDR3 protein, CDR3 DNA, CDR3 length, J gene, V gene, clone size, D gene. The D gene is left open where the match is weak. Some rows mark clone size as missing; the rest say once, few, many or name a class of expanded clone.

cdr3_aa: CAISYREADEQFF
cdr3_nt: TGTGCCATCAGTTATCGGGAGGCCGATGAGCAGTTCTTC
cdr3_length: 13
j_call: TRBJ2-1
v_call: TRBV10-3
clone_size: NA
d_call: TRBD2

cdr3_aa: CATSDPSGGADEQFF
cdr3_nt: TGTGCCACCAGTGATCCTAGCGGGGGGGCCGATGAGCAGTTCTTC
cdr3_length: 15
j_call: TRBJ2-1
v_call: TRBV24-1
clone_size: few
d_call: TRBD2

cdr3_aa: CASSEIGQENTEAFF
cdr3_nt: TGTGCCAGCAGTGAGATAGGACAGGAGAACACTGAAGCTTTCTTT
cdr3_length: 15
j_call: TRBJ1-1
v_call: TRBV25-1
clone_size: few
d_call: TRBD1

cdr3_aa: CASSPEAGSYEQYF
cdr3_nt: TGTGCCAGCAGCCCGGAGGCTGGCTCCTACGAGCAGTACTTC
cdr3_length: 14
j_call: TRBJ2-7
v_call: TRBV11-3
clone_size: NA
d_call: NA

cdr3_aa: CASSREKGYTF
cdr3_nt: TGTGCCAGCAGCAGGGAGAAAGGCTACACCTTC
cdr3_length: 11
j_call: TRBJ1-2
v_call: TRBV12-3/TRBV12-4
clone_size: NA
d_call: NA

cdr3_aa: CAISVTIEETQYF
cdr3_nt: TGTGCCATCAGTGTGACGATCGAAGAGACCCAGTACTTC
cdr3_length: 13
j_call: TRBJ2-5
v_call: TRBV10-3
clone_size: few
d_call: NA

cdr3_aa: CASNLTRSGNQPQHF
cdr3_nt: TGTGCCAGCAATCTTACCAGGAGCGGCAATCAGCCCCAGCATTTT
cdr3_length: 15
j_call: TRBJ1-5
v_call: TRBV21-1
clone_size: NA
d_call: NA

cdr3_aa: CSVVQGFGGANVLTF
cdr3_nt: TGCAGCGTTGTGCAAGGTTTCGGTGGGGCCAACGTCCTGACTTTC
cdr3_length: 15
j_call: TRBJ2-6
v_call: TRBV29-1
clone_size: NA
d_call: NA

cdr3_aa: CASSGPGQHYEQYF
cdr3_nt: TGTGCCAGCAGTGGTCCGGGACAACACTACGAGCAGTACTTC
cdr3_length: 14
j_call: TRBJ2-7
v_call: TRBV6-1
clone_size: NA
d_call: NA

cdr3_aa: CASSLPGATGGWYGYTF
cdr3_nt: TGTGCCAGCAGTTTACCCGGCGCGACAGGGGGCTGGTATGGCTACACCTTC
cdr3_length: 17
j_call: TRBJ1-2
v_call: TRBV28
clone_size: NA
d_call: TRBD1

cdr3_aa: CATSTGSQPQHF
cdr3_nt: TGTGCCACCAGCACGGGTTCTCAGCCCCAGCATTTT
cdr3_length: 12
j_call: TRBJ1-5
v_call: TRBV15
clone_size: many
d_call: NA

cdr3_aa: CSAREWTSGDTDTQYF
cdr3_nt: TGCAGTGCTAGAGAGTGGACTAGCGGGGATACAGATACGCAGTATTTT
cdr3_length: 16
j_call: TRBJ2-3
v_call: TRBV20-1
clone_size: NA
d_call: TRBD2

cdr3_aa: CASSFAGRGDEQFF
cdr3_nt: TGCGCCAGCAGCTTCGCGGGGCGCGGCGATGAGCAGTTCTTC
cdr3_length: 14
j_call: TRBJ2-1
v_call: TRBV5-1
clone_size: many
d_call: NA

cdr3_aa: CASSAAYEQYF
cdr3_nt: TGTGCCAGCAGCGCCGCCTACGAGCAGTACTTC
cdr3_length: 11
j_call: TRBJ2-7
v_call: TRBV7-2
clone_size: many
d_call: NA

cdr3_aa: CASSYGPRPNQPQHF
cdr3_nt: TGTGCCAGCAGTTACGGCCCCCGGCCCAATCAGCCCCAGCATTTT
cdr3_length: 15
j_call: TRBJ1-5
v_call: TRBV6-2/TRBV6-3
clone_size: few
d_call: NA

cdr3_aa: CASSARQGDTEAFF
cdr3_nt: TGTGCCAGCAGCGCGCGACAGGGTGACACTGAAGCTTTCTTT
cdr3_length: 14
j_call: TRBJ1-1
v_call: TRBV7-2
clone_size: NA
d_call: TRBD1

cdr3_aa: CSARVRHNEQFF
cdr3_nt: TGCAGTGCTAGAGTACGGCACAATGAGCAGTTCTTC
cdr3_length: 12
j_call: TRBJ2-1
v_call: TRBV20-1
clone_size: NA
d_call: NA

cdr3_aa: CASSLAQGGSYEQYF
cdr3_nt: TGTGCCAGCAGCTTAGCGCAAGGGGGATCGTACGAGCAGTACTTC
cdr3_length: 15
j_call: TRBJ2-7
v_call: TRBV7-9
clone_size: NA
d_call: NA

cdr3_aa: CSASVRVGEQFF
cdr3_nt: TGCAGTGCTAGTGTCAGGGTTGGCGAGCAGTTCTTC
cdr3_length: 12
j_call: TRBJ2-1
v_call: TRBV20-1
clone_size: NA
d_call: NA

cdr3_aa: CASSQDMGTSYNEQFF
cdr3_nt: TGTGCCAGCAGCCAAGATATGGGGACTAGTTACAATGAGCAGTTCTTC
cdr3_length: 16
j_call: TRBJ2-1
v_call: TRBV3-1
clone_size: NA
d_call: TRBD2

cdr3_aa: CSARDPSGGADTQYF
cdr3_nt: TGCAGTGCTAGAGATCCCAGCGGGGGGGCGGATACGCAGTATTTT
cdr3_length: 15
j_call: TRBJ2-3
v_call: TRBV20-1
clone_size: NA
d_call: TRBD2

cdr3_aa: CASSLDWSQETQYF
cdr3_nt: TGTGCCAGCAGTCTCGACTGGAGTCAAGAGACCCAGTACTTC
cdr3_length: 14
j_call: TRBJ2-5
v_call: TRBV7-9
clone_size: few
d_call: NA

cdr3_aa: CASSYGNEQFF
cdr3_nt: TGTGCCAGCAGTTACGGGAATGAGCAGTTCTTC
cdr3_length: 11
j_call: TRBJ2-1
v_call: TRBV6-5
clone_size: many
d_call: NA

cdr3_aa: CASSSDGVFNYGYTF
cdr3_nt: TGTGCCAGCAGCTCCGACGGAGTCTTTAACTATGGCTACACCTTC
cdr3_length: 15
j_call: TRBJ1-2
v_call: TRBV7-6
clone_size: NA
d_call: NA

cdr3_aa: CSARRLSGNTIYF
cdr3_nt: TGCAGTGCTAGGAGATTATCTGGAAACACCATATATTTT
cdr3_length: 13
j_call: TRBJ1-3
v_call: TRBV20-1
clone_size: NA
d_call: NA

cdr3_aa: CASSAQGQGTEAFF
cdr3_nt: TGTGCCAGCAGCGCACAGGGGCAGGGGACTGAAGCTTTCTTT
cdr3_length: 14
j_call: TRBJ1-1
v_call: TRBV7-8
clone_size: NA
d_call: TRBD1

cdr3_aa: CASSPVGQGARTGELFF
cdr3_nt: TGTGCCAGCAGCCCAGTGGGACAGGGGGCGCGGACCGGGGAGCTGTTTTTT
cdr3_length: 17
j_call: TRBJ2-2
v_call: TRBV9
clone_size: NA
d_call: TRBD1

cdr3_aa: CASSLGTGALDEQFF
cdr3_nt: TGTGCCAGCAGTTTGGGTACCGGGGCCCTCGATGAGCAGTTCTTC
cdr3_length: 15
j_call: TRBJ2-1
v_call: TRBV12-3/TRBV12-4
clone_size: few
d_call: NA

cdr3_aa: CASTRTRPPVGYTF
cdr3_nt: TGTGCCAGTACCCGGACACGTCCTCCGGTTGGCTACACCTTC
cdr3_length: 14
j_call: TRBJ1-2
v_call: TRBV12-3/TRBV12-4
clone_size: NA
d_call: NA

cdr3_aa: CSASNRGQETQYF
cdr3_nt: TGCAGTGCTTCGAACAGGGGGCAAGAGACCCAGTACTTC
cdr3_length: 13
j_call: TRBJ2-5
v_call: TRBV20-1
clone_size: NA
d_call: TRBD1

cdr3_aa: CASSTHSRGNEQFF
cdr3_nt: TGTGCCAGCAGCACGCACTCCCGGGGCAATGAGCAGTTCTTC
cdr3_length: 14
j_call: TRBJ2-1
v_call: TRBV7-2
clone_size: NA
d_call: NA

cdr3_aa: CASRGRSVFEAFF
cdr3_nt: TGTGCCAGCAGGGGGAGAAGTGTGTTTGAAGCTTTCTTT
cdr3_length: 13
j_call: TRBJ1-1
v_call: TRBV6-1
clone_size: NA
d_call: NA

cdr3_aa: CASSAEQGARGEKLFF
cdr3_nt: TGTGCCAGCAGCGCAGAACAGGGGGCGAGAGGTGAAAAACTGTTTTTT
cdr3_length: 16
j_call: TRBJ1-4
v_call: TRBV7-2
clone_size: NA
d_call: TRBD1

cdr3_aa: CSAVQGKRRETQYF
cdr3_nt: TGCAGTGCCGTCCAGGGGAAGCGGCGGGAGACCCAGTACTTC
cdr3_length: 14
j_call: TRBJ2-5
v_call: TRBV20-1
clone_size: NA
d_call: NA

cdr3_aa: CSVEEVVAGEQYF
cdr3_nt: TGCAGCGTTGAAGAGGTGGTGGCGGGCGAGCAGTACTTC
cdr3_length: 13
j_call: TRBJ2-7
v_call: TRBV29-1
clone_size: NA
d_call: NA

cdr3_aa: CASSSRLASSYEQYF
cdr3_nt: TGTGCCAGCAGCTCCCGGCTAGCGAGCTCCTACGAGCAGTACTTC
cdr3_length: 15
j_call: TRBJ2-7
v_call: TRBV6-1
clone_size: NA
d_call: NA

cdr3_aa: CASSTRVNTEAFF
cdr3_nt: TGTGCCAGCAGTACTAGGGTGAACACTGAAGCTTTCTTT
cdr3_length: 13
j_call: TRBJ1-1
v_call: TRBV6-5
clone_size: NA
d_call: NA

cdr3_aa: CSARRDSNQPQHF
cdr3_nt: TGCAGTGCTAGGAGGGACAGTAATCAGCCCCAGCATTTT
cdr3_length: 13
j_call: TRBJ1-5
v_call: TRBV20-1
clone_size: NA
d_call: TRBD1

cdr3_aa: CASSLVPGDTEAFF
cdr3_nt: TGTGCCAGCAGTTTGGTCCCAGGGGACACTGAAGCTTTCTTT
cdr3_length: 14
j_call: TRBJ1-1
v_call: TRBV12-3/TRBV12-4
clone_size: many
d_call: NA

cdr3_aa: CASSSRSRGKSYEQYF
cdr3_nt: TGTGCCAGCAGTTCCAGATCCAGGGGGAAGTCTTACGAGCAGTACTTC
cdr3_length: 16
j_call: TRBJ2-7
v_call: TRBV12-3/TRBV12-4
clone_size: NA
d_call: TRBD1

cdr3_aa: CASSSPLAGVDNEQFF
cdr3_nt: TGTGCCAGCAGCTCCCCACTAGCGGGAGTGGACAATGAGCAGTTCTTC
cdr3_length: 16
j_call: TRBJ2-1
v_call: TRBV7-9
clone_size: few
d_call: TRBD2

cdr3_aa: CASSDKTQYF
cdr3_nt: TGTGCCAGCAGTGACAAGACCCAGTACTTC
cdr3_length: 10
j_call: TRBJ2-5
v_call: TRBV12-3/TRBV12-4
clone_size: few
d_call: NA

cdr3_aa: CASNVRGGYNEQFF
cdr3_nt: TGTGCCAGCAACGTCCGGGGGGGATACAATGAGCAGTTCTTC
cdr3_length: 14
j_call: TRBJ2-1
v_call: TRBV2
clone_size: NA
d_call: TRBD2

cdr3_aa: CASSLEGAGGVEAFF
cdr3_nt: TGCGCCAGCAGCTTGGAAGGAGCAGGGGGAGTTGAAGCTTTCTTT
cdr3_length: 15
j_call: TRBJ1-1
v_call: TRBV5-1
clone_size: NA
d_call: TRBD1

cdr3_aa: CASSLTHRGQGEAFF
cdr3_nt: TGCGCCAGCAGCCTGACTCACAGGGGGCAAGGTGAAGCTTTCTTT
cdr3_length: 15
j_call: TRBJ1-1
v_call: TRBV5-1
clone_size: NA
d_call: TRBD1

cdr3_aa: CSARDQDTQYF
cdr3_nt: TGCAGTGCTAGAGATCAGGATACGCAGTATTTT
cdr3_length: 11
j_call: TRBJ2-3
v_call: TRBV20-1
clone_size: few
d_call: NA

cdr3_aa: CASSFRWKNREETQYF
cdr3_nt: TGTGCCAGCAGTTTTAGGTGGAAAAATAGAGAAGAGACCCAGTACTTC
cdr3_length: 16
j_call: TRBJ2-5
v_call: TRBV12-3/TRBV12-4
clone_size: NA
d_call: NA

cdr3_aa: CASSNRVRGRAGELFF
cdr3_nt: TGTGCCAGCAGCAACCGAGTCAGGGGACGTGCCGGGGAGCTGTTTTTT
cdr3_length: 16
j_call: TRBJ2-2
v_call: TRBV7-2
clone_size: few
d_call: NA

cdr3_aa: CSVRRRETTDTQYF
cdr3_nt: TGCAGCGTTCGAAGGCGGGAGACGACAGATACGCAGTATTTT
cdr3_length: 14
j_call: TRBJ2-3
v_call: TRBV29-1
clone_size: NA
d_call: TRBD2

cdr3_aa: CASSSVFLTETGLENTEAFF
cdr3_nt: TGTGCCAGCAGTTCAGTTTTCCTAACCGAGACAGGGCTGGAGAACACTGAAGCTTTCTTT
cdr3_length: 20
j_call: TRBJ1-1
v_call: TRBV12-3/TRBV12-4
clone_size: few
d_call: TRBD1

cdr3_aa: CASSLGASGASYEQYF
cdr3_nt: TGTGCCAGCAGCTTAGGGGCTAGCGGGGCCTCTTACGAGCAGTACTTC
cdr3_length: 16
j_call: TRBJ2-7
v_call: TRBV7-6
clone_size: NA
d_call: TRBD2

cdr3_aa: CASRRRGLGQPQHF
cdr3_nt: TGTGCCAGCAGACGCAGGGGGTTGGGGCAGCCCCAGCATTTT
cdr3_length: 14
j_call: TRBJ1-5
v_call: TRBV12-3/TRBV12-4
clone_size: few
d_call: TRBD1

cdr3_aa: CASGHRDQPQHF
cdr3_nt: TGTGCCAGCGGCCACAGGGACCAGCCCCAGCATTTT
cdr3_length: 12
j_call: TRBJ1-5
v_call: TRBV6-2/TRBV6-3
clone_size: NA
d_call: NA